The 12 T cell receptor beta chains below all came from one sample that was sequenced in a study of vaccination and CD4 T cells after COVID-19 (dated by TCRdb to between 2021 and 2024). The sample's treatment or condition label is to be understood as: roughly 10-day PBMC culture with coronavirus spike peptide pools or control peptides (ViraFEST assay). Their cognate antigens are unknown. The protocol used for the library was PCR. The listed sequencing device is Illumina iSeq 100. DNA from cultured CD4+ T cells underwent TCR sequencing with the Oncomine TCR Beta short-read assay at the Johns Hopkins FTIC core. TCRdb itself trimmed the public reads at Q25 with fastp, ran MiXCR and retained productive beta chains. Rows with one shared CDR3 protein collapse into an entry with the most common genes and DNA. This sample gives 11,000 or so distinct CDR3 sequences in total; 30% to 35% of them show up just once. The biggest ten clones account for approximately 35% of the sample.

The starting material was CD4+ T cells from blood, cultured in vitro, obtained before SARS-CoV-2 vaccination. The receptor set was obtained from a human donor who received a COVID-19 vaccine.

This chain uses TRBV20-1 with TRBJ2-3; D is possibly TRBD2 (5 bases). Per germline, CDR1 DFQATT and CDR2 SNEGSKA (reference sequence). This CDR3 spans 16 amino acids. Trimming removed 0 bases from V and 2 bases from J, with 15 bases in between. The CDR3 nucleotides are TGCAGTGCTAGAGATCTCGCTAGCAGCTTCACAGATACGCAGTATTTT. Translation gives CSARDLASSFTDTQYF.

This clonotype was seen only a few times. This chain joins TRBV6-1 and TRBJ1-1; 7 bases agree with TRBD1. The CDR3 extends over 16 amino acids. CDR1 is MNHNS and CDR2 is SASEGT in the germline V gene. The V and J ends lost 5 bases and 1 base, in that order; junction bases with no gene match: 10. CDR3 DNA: TGTGCCAGCAGTCAGAAATCCGGGACAGAGAACACTGAAGCTTTCTTT. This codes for CASSQKSGTENTEAFF.

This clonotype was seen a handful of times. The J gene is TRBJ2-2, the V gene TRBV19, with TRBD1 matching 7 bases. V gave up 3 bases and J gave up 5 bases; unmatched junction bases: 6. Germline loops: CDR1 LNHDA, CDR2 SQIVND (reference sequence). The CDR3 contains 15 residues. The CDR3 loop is CASSIDRVVTGELFF. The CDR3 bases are TGTGCCAGTAGTATCGACAGGGTGGTGACCGGGGAGCTGTTTTTT.

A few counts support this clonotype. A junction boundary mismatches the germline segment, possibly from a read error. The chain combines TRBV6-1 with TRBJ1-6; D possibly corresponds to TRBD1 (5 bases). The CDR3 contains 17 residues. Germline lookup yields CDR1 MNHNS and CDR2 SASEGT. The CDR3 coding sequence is TGTGCCATCAGTGAATTAAGGGGAGGAGGATATAATTCACCCCTCCACTTT. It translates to CAISELRGGGYNSPLHF.

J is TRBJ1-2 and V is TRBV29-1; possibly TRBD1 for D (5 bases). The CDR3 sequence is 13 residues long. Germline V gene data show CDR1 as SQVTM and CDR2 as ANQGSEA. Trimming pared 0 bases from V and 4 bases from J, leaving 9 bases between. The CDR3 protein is CSVEETDLYGYTF. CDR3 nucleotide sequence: TGCAGCGTTGAAGAGACAGACCTCTATGGCTACACCTTC. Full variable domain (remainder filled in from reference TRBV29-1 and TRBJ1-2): SAVISQKPSRDICQRGTSLTIQCQVDSQVTMMFWYRQQPGQSLTLIATANQGSEATYESGFVIDKFPISRPNLTFSTLTVSNMSPEDSSIYLCSVEETDLYGYTFGSGTRLTVV.

DNA of the CDR3: TGTGCCAGCAGCCGGGGACAGGGTGGCTACACCTTC. Its translation is CASSRGQGGYTF. The gene calls are TRBV3-1 and TRBJ1-2, with TRBD1 matching over 9 bases. Germline V gene sequence: CDR1 LGHDT, CDR2 YNNKEL (reference sequence). This CDR3 region has 12 residues. J was trimmed by 7 bases and V by 4 bases; bases with no gene match: 1.

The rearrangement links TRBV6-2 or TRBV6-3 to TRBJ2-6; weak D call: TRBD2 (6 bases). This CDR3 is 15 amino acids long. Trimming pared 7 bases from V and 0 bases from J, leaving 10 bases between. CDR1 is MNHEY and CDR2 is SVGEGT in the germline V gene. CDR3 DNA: TGTGCCAGCACAAACGGGGGCTCTGGGGCCAACGTCCTGACTTTC. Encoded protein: CASTNGGSGANVLTF.

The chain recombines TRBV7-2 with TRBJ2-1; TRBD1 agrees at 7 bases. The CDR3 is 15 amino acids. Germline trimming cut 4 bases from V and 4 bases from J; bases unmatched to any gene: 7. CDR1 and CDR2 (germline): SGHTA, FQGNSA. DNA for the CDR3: TGTGCCAGCAGCTCAACAGGGGCGCGGTACAATGAGCAGTTCTTC. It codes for CASSSTGARYNEQFF. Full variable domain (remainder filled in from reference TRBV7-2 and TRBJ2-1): GAGVSQSPSNKVTEKGKDVELRCDPISGHTALYWYRQSLGQGLEFLIYFQGNSAPDKSGLPSDRFSAERTGGSVSTLTIQRTQQEDSAVYLCASSSTGARYNEQFFGPGTRLTVL.

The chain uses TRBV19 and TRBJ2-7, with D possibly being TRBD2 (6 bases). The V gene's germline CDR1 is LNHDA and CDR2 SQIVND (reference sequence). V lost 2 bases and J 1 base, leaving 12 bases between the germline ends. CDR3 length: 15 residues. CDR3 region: CASSISRDSSYEQYF. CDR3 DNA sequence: TGTGCCAGTAGTATATCCCGGGACTCGTCCTACGAGCAGTACTTC. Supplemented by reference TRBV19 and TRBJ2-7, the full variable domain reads DGGITQSPKYLFRKEGQNVTLSCEQNLNHDAMYWYRQDPGQGLRLIYYSQIVNDFQKGDIAEGYSVSREKKESFPLTVTSAQKNPTAFYLCASSISRDSSYEQYFGPGTRLTVT.

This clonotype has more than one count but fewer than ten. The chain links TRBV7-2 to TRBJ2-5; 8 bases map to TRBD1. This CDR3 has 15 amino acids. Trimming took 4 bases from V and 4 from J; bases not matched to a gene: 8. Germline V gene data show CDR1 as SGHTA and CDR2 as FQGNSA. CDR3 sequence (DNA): TGTGCCAGCAGCTCCCCTCGACAGGGGACAGAGACCCAGTACTTC. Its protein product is CASSSPRQGTETQYF.

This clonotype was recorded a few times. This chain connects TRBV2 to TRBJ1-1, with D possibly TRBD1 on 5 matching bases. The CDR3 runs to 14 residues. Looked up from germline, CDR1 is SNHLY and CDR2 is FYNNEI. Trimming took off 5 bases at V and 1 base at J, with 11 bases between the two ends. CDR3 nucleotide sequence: TGTGCCAGCAGTAAGGGGCAGGAGAACACTGAAGCTTTCTTT. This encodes CASSKGQENTEAFF.

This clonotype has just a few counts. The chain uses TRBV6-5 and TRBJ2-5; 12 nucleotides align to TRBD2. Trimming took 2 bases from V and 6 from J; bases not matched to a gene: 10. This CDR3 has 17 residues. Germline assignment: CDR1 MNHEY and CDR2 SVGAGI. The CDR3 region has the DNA TGTGCCAGCAGTTACAAGTCTAGCGGGGGGGCCTCGCAGACCCAGTACTTC. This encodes CASSYKSSGGASQTQYF.